The 5 T cell receptor beta chains below were found in one sample sequenced in a study of blood T cell repertoires in COVID-19. Profiled with immunoSEQ multiplex PCR; TCRdb holds only in-frame clones, not every one. The sample holds 100,000 to 150,000 clones, more than 70% seen once. Sequenced: peripheral blood. The receptors shown here come from an elderly woman with acute or convalescent COVID-19.

The rearrangement uses TRBV6-2 or TRBV6-3 and TRBJ2-7; TRBD2 matches at 12 bases. The ends lost 6 bases at V and 6 bases at J; junction bases unmatched: 9. This CDR3 spans 15 amino acids. The germline CDR1 and CDR2 sequences are MNHEY and SVGEGT. The CDR3 nucleotides are TGTGCCAGCAGCAGACTAGCGGGAGCTCAAGGCGAGCAGTACTTC. Encoded protein: CASSRLAGAQGEQYF.

This chain links TRBV6-5 with TRBJ2-7; 9 nucleotides line up with TRBD1. The J segment lost 2 bases and the V segment lost 8 bases, leaving 7 bases of the junction unmatched. Germline CDR1 reads MNHEY; CDR2 reads SVGAGI. The CDR3 runs to 14 residues. As DNA, the CDR3 is TGTGCCAGCCGCTCGCGACAGGGGGCCTACGAGCAGTACTTC. Protein: CASRSRQGAYEQYF.

This sequence joins TRBV25-1 and TRBJ2-1, with D maybe TRBD1 (6 bases). With 1 base removed from V and 6 bases from J, the gap between germline ends came to 13 bases. This CDR3 contains 15 residues. Germline V gives CDR1 MGHDK, CDR2 SYGVNS. The CDR3 DNA is TGTGCCAGCAGTGAATTAGAGGGGGAGACCAATGAGCAGTTCTTC. Protein sequence: CASSELEGETNEQFF.

The CDR3 DNA reads TGCAGCGTGGCCCTACAGGGGGCTCGGGAAAAACTGTTTTTT. Its protein product is CSVALQGAREKLFF. The genes are TRBV29-1 and TRBJ1-4; 9 positions match TRBD1. The CDR3 is 14 amino acids. V was pared by 6 bases and J by 8 bases, with 10 bases of the junction left unmatched. Germline V CDR1 and CDR2: SQVTM, ANQGSEA.

The chain's CDR3 is CAISESGVYEQYF. The CDR3 region has the DNA TGTGCCATCAGTGAGTCAGGGGTATACGAGCAGTACTTC. This chain links TRBV10-3 with TRBJ2-7; D is possibly TRBD1 (5 bases). With 0 bases removed from V and 4 bases from J, the gap between germline ends came to 7 bases. Germline CDR1 ENHRY, CDR2 SYGVKD. The CDR3 loop spans 13 amino acids.